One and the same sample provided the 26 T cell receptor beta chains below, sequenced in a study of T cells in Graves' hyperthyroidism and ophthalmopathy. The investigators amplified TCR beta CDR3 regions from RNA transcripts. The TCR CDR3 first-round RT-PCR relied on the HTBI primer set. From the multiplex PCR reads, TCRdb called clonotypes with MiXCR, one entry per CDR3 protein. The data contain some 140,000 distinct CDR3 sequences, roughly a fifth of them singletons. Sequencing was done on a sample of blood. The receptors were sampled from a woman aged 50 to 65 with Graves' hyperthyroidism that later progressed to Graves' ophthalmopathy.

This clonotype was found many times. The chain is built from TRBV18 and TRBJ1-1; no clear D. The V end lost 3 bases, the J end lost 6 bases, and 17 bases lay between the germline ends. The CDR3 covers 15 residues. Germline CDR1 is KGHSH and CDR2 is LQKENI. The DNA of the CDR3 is TGTGCCAGCTCACCTCACCCAAGGGAAACGGCTGAAGCTTTCTTT. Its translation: CASSPHPRETAEAFF.

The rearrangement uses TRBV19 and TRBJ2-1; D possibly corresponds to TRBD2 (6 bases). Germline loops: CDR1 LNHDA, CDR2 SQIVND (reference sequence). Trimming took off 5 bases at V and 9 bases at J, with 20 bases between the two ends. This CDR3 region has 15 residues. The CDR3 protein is CASSPTGTGVSEQFF. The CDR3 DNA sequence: TGTGCCAGTAGTCCGACCGGGACGGGGGTCAGTGAGCAGTTCTTC.

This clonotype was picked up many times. In nucleotides, the CDR3 is TGTGCCAGCAGCTCCCTCCTCTACGGAGCGAACACCGGGGAGCTGTTTTTT. It is translated as CASSSLLYGANTGELFF. The rearrangement joins TRBV11-2 to TRBJ2-2, with D unresolved. V dropped 4 bases and J dropped 0 bases, with 15 bases sitting between them. Looked up from germline, CDR1 is SGHAT and CDR2 is FQNNGV. The CDR3 totals 17 residues.

The CDR3 spells CASSEFGEPGGYGYTF. The CDR3 DNA is TGTGCCAGCAGTGAATTTGGGGAGCCTGGGGGCTATGGCTACACCTTC. This chain links TRBV6-1 with TRBJ1-2; D perhaps matches TRBD1 (5 bases). V was trimmed by 2 bases and J by 4 bases, leaving 17 bases between them. Germline V lookup: CDR1 MNHNS, CDR2 SASEGT. This CDR3 is built from 16 residues.

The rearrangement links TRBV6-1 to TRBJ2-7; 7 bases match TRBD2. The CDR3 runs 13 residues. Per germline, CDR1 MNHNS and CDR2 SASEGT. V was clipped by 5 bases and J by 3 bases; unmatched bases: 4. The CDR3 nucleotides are TGTGCCAGCAGTCCCGGACTAGTCTACGAGCAGTACTTC. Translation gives CASSPGLVYEQYF.

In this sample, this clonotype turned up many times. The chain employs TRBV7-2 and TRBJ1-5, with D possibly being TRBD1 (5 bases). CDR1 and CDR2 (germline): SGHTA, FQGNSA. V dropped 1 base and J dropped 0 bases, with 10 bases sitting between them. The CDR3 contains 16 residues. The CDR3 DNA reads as TGTGCCAGCAGCTTAGATGGGGCTTATAGCAATCAGCCCCAGCATTTT. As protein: CASSLDGAYSNQPQHF. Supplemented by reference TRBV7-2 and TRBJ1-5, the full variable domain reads GAGVSQSPSNKVTEKGKDVELRCDPISGHTALYWYRQSLGQGLEFLIYFQGNSAPDKSGLPSDRFSAERTGGSVSTLTIQRTQQEDSAVYLCASSLDGAYSNQPQHFGDGTRLSIL.

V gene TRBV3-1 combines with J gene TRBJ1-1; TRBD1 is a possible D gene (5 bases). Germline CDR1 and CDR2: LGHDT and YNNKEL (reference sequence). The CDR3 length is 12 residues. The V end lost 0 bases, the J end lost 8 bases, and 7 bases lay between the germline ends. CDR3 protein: CASSQDWGEAFF. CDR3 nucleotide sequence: TGTGCCAGCAGCCAAGATTGGGGGGAAGCTTTCTTT. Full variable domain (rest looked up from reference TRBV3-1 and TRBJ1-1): DTAVSQTPKYLVTQMGNDKSIKCEQNLGHDTMYWYKQDSKKFLKIMFSYNNKELIINETVPNRFSPKSPDKAHLNLHINSLELGDSAVYFCASSQDWGEAFFGQGTRLTVV.

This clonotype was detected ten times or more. CDR3 in DNA: TGTGCCAGCAGCGGGGAGATGAACACTGAAGCTTTCTTT. Its translation is CASSGEMNTEAFF. The chain carries TRBV27 and TRBJ1-1, with D unclear. The V and J ends lost 6 bases and 0 bases respectively, with 8 bases between them. The CDR3 loop spans 13 amino acids. Germline-derived CDR1 and CDR2 are MNHEY and SMNVEV (reference sequence).

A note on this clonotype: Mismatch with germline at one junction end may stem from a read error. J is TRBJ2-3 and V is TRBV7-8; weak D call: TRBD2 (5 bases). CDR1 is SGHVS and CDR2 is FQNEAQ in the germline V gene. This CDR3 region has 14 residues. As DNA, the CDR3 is TGTGCCGGCAGTTCGGGAAAGCAAACAGATGCGCAGTATTTT. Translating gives CAGSSGKQTDAQYF. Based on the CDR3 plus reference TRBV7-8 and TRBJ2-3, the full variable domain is GAGVSQSPRYKVAKRGQDVALRCDPISGHVSLFWYQQALGQGPEFLTYFQNEAQLDKSGLPSDRFFAERPEGSVSTLKIQRTQQEDSAVYLCAGSSGKQTDAQYFGPGTRLTVL.

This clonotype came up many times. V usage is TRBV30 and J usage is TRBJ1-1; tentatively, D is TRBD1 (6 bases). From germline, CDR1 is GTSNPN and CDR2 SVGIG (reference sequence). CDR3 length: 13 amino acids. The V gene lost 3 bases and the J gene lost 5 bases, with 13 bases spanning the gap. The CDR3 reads CAWRPRGATEAFF. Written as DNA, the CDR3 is TGTGCCTGGAGACCCAGGGGAGCGACTGAAGCTTTCTTT.

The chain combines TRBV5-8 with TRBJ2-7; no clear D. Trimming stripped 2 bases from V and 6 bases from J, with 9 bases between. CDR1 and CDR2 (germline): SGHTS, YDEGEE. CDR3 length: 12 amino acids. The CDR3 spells CASSLLGLEQYF. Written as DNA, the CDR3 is TGTGCCAGCAGCTTATTGGGTCTCGAGCAGTACTTC.

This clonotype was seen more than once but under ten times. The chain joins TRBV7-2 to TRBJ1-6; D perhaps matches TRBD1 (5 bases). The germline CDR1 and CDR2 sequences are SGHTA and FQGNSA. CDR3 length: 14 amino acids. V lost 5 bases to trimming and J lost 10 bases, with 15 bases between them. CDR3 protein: CASSPEGPNSPLHF. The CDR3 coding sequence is TGTGCCAGCAGCCCCGAGGGGCCCAACTCACCCCTCCACTTT.

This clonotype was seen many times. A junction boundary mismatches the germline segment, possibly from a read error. CDR3 in DNA: TGTGCCAGCAGCCGAATTGGGGACAGGGTCAGTGGCTACATCTTC. Its protein is CASSRIGDRVSGYIF. The chain is built from TRBV3-1 and TRBJ1-2, with 9 bases lining up with TRBD1. The CDR3 consists of 15 residues. CDR1 is LGHDT, CDR2 YNNKEL, per germline (reference sequence).

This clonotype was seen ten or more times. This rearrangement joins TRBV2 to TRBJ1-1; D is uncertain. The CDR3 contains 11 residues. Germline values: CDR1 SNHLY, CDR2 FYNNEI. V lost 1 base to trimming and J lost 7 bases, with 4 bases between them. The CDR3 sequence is CASSEGSEAFF. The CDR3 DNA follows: TGTGCCAGCAGTGAAGGCAGTGAAGCTTTCTTT.

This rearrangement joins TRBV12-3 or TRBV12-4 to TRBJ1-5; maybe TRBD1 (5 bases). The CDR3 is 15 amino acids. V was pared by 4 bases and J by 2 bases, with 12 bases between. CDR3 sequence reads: CASSWTGPGNQPQHF. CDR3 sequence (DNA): TGTGCCAGCAGTTGGACGGGGCCTGGCAATCAGCCCCAGCATTTT.

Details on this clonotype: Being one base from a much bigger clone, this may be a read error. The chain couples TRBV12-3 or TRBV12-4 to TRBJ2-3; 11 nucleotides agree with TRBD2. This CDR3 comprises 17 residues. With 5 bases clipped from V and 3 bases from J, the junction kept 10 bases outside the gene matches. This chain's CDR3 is CASSPLAGGPRTDTQYF. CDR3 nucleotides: TGTGCCAGCAGTCCGCTAGCGGGAGGACCGAGGACAGATACGCAGTATTTT.

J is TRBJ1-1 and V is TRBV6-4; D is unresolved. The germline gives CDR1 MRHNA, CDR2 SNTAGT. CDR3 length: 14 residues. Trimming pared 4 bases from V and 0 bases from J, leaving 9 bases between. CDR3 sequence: CASSGRTVNTEAFF. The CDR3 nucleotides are TGTGCCAGCAGTGGGAGGACGGTGAACACTGAAGCTTTCTTT.

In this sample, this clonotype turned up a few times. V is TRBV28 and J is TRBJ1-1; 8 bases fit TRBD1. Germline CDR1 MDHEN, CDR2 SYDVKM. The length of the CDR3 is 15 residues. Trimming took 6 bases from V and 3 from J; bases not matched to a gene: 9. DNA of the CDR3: TGTGCCAGCAGCCACCTCGGACAGGGCGACACTGAAGCTTTCTTT. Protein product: CASSHLGQGDTEAFF.

CDR3 sequence (DNA): TGTGCCAGCGGTTCGGGACAGGCTAATGAAAAACTGTTTTTT. It specifies CASGSGQANEKLFF. V gene TRBV12-3 or TRBV12-4 combines with J gene TRBJ1-4, with 8 bases that match TRBD1. There are 14 residues in the CDR3. V shed 8 bases and J 3 bases; nucleotides not matched to a gene: 5.

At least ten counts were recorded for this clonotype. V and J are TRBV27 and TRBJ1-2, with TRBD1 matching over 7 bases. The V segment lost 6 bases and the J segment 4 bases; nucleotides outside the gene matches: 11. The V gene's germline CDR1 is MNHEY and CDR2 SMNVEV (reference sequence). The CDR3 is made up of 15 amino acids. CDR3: CASSLTGVGSYGYTF. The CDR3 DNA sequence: TGTGCCAGCAGCCTAACAGGGGTAGGGTCCTATGGCTACACCTTC.

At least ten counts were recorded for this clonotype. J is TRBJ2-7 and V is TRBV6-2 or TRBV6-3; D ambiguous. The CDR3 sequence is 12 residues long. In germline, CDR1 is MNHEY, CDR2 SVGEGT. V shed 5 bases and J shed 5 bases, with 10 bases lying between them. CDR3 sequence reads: CASSPSVHEQYF. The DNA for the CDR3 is TGTGCCAGCAGTCCCTCGGTCCACGAGCAGTACTTC.

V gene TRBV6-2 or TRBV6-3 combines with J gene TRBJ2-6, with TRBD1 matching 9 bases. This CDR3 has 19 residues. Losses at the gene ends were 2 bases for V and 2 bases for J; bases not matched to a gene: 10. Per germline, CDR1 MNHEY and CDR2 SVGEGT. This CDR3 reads CASSYRSGQGRAGANVLTF. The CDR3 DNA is TGTGCCAGCAGTTACCGAAGTGGACAGGGGCGAGCTGGGGCCAACGTCCTGACTTTC.

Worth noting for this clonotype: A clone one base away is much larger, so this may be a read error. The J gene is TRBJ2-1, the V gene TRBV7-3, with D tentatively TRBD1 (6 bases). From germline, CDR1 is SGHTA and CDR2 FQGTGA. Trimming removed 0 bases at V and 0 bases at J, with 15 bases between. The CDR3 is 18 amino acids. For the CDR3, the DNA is TGTGCCAGCAGCTTAACGGAGACAGGCCTGGTCTCCTACAATGAGCAGTTCTTC. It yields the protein CASSLTETGLVSYNEQFF.

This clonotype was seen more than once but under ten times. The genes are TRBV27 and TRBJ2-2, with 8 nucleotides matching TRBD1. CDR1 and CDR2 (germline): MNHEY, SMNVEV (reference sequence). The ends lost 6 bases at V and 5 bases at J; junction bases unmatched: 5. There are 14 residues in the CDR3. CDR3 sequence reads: CASRTQGATGELFF. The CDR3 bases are TGTGCCAGCAGAACCCAGGGGGCGACCGGGGAGCTGTTTTTT.

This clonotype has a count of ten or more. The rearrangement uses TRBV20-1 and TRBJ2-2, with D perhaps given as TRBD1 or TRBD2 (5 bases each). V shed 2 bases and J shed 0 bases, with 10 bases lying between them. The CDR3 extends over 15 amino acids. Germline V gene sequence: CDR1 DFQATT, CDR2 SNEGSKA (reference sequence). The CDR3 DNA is TGCAGTGCTAGAAACCGGGGCGCGAACACCGGGGAGCTGTTTTTT. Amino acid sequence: CSARNRGANTGELFF.

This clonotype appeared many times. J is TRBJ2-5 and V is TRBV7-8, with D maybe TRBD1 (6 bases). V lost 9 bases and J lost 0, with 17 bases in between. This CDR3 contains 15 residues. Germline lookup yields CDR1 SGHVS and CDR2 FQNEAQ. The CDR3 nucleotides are TGTGCCAGTTATGGAGTCACAGGGTACCAAGAGACCCAGTACTTC. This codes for CASYGVTGYQETQYF.